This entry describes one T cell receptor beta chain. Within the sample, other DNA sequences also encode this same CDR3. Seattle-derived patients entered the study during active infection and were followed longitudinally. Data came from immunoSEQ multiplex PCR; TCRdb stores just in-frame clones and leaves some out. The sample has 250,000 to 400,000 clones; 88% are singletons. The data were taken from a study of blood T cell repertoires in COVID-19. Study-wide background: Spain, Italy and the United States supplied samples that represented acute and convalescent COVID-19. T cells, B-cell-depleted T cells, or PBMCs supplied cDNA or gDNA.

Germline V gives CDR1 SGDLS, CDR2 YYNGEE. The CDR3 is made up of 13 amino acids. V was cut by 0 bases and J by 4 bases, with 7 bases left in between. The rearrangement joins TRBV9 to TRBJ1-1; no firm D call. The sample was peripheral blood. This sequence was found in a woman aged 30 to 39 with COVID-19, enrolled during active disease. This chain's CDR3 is CASSVGGSTEAFF. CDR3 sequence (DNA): TGTGCCAGCAGCGTAGGAGGGAGCACTGAAGCTTTCTTT.